The clone carrying this T cell receptor beta chain was found a few times. This sample stems from a study of blood T cell repertoires in COVID-19. Source study methods: Estimates of nucleated cell counts were drawn from the amplification of reference gene primers. The data were produced by immunoSEQ multiplex PCR, yet TCRdb's version contains in-frame clones alone and is incomplete. That table furnishes V, J and clone size, whereas the DNA furnished D and trimming. The profile shows some 370,000 clones, over 75% of them singletons. The V end lost 6 bases, the J end lost 4 bases, and 4 bases lay between the germline ends. CDR1 and CDR2 from the germline V gene are LGHDT and YNNKEL (reference sequence). The CDR3 has 11 residues. Followed longitudinally, the Seattle patients had been enrolled during active infection.

The specimen was peripheral blood. The sequence derives from a young woman with COVID-19, enrolled during active disease. The genes are TRBV3-1 (or the pseudogene TRBV3-2) and TRBJ1-3; D ambiguous. As DNA, the CDR3 is TGTGCCAGCAGACGGGGAAACACCATATATTTT. This encodes CASRRGNTIYF.